The 13 T cell receptor beta chains given below trace back to one sample, sequenced in a study of blood T cell repertoires in COVID-19. The assay was immunoSEQ multiplex PCR, and TCRdb's table has in-frame clones only and misses some. The table records some 68,000 clones, about nine tenths of them present only once. The specimen sequenced was peripheral blood. The receptors stem from a man aged 50-60 years with COVID-19, enrolled during active disease.

The chain is built from TRBV4-1 and TRBJ2-5; no clear D gene. Germline assignment: CDR1 MGHRA and CDR2 YSYEKL. V lost 2 bases to trimming and J lost 2 bases, with 6 bases between them. This CDR3 is built from 13 residues. The CDR3 region is CASSQQFQETQYF. The CDR3 bases are TGCGCCAGCAGCCAACAGTTTCAAGAGACCCAGTACTTC.

The chain couples TRBV6-5 to TRBJ1-6; D not resolved. Trimming pared 0 bases from V and 8 bases from J, leaving 11 bases between. The CDR3 spans 15 residues. Germline V gives CDR1 MNHEY, CDR2 SVGAGI. The CDR3 DNA sequence: TGTGCCAGCAGTTACTCGACTGTTTTGGATTCACCCCTCCACTTT. Translated, it gives CASSYSTVLDSPLHF.

The V call is TRBV5-1, the J call TRBJ2-5; maybe TRBD2 (6 bases). This CDR3 comprises 16 residues. CDR1 and CDR2 (germline): SGHRS, YFSETQ. V lost 5 bases, J lost 2 bases, and 19 bases lay in between. DNA of the CDR3: TGCGCCAGCAGTATGATCCTCGACGGGAGACAAGAGACCCAGTACTTC. It translates to CASSMILDGRQETQYF.

J is TRBJ2-2 and V is TRBV5-4; 14 bases fit TRBD2. Germline V gene sequence: CDR1 SGHNT, CDR2 YYREEE (reference sequence). With V trimmed by 5 bases and J by 5 bases, 5 bases remained unmatched. The CDR3 spans 16 residues. The CDR3 region is CASRSGLAGGTGELFF. CDR3 DNA sequence: TGTGCCAGCAGAAGCGGACTAGCGGGAGGTACCGGGGAGCTGTTTTTT.

This clone was recorded only once. V usage is TRBV6-5 and J usage is TRBJ1-1, with D possibly being TRBD1 (6 bases). The V end lost 3 bases, the J end lost 5 bases, and 16 bases lay between the germline ends. CDR3 length equals 15 residues. The germline CDR1 and CDR2 sequences are MNHEY and SVGAGI. DNA of the CDR3: TGTGCCAGCAGTTATGATTGGGACACCAGAACTGAAGCTTTCTTT. Amino acid sequence: CASSYDWDTRTEAFF.

This sequence joins TRBV4-2 and TRBJ2-4; the D gene is possibly TRBD1 (6 bases). This CDR3 has 17 residues. The V gene lost 0 bases and the J gene lost 0 bases, with 12 bases spanning the gap. Germline values: CDR1 LGHNA, CDR2 YNFKEQ. The CDR3 sequence: CASSQDRGTVAKNIQYF. DNA of the CDR3: TGTGCCAGCAGCCAAGATAGGGGGACCGTAGCCAAAAACATTCAGTACTTC.

V usage is TRBV19 and J usage is TRBJ1-2, with a possible D match to TRBD1 (6 bases). From germline, CDR1 is LNHDA and CDR2 SQIVND (reference sequence). The CDR3 has 17 amino acids. The ends were cut back, 7 bases at V and 4 bases at J, with 25 bases in the middle. The CDR3 loop reads CASTRLSSTGDGYGYTF. Written as DNA, the CDR3 is TGTGCCAGTACCCGACTGTCGTCGACAGGAGATGGCTATGGCTACACCTTC.

The V and J genes are TRBV10-1 and TRBJ2-3; 11 nucleotides agree with TRBD2. Germline V CDR1 and CDR2: WNHNN, SYGVQD (reference sequence). After removal of 6 bases from V and 3 bases from J, the junction contained 5 bases not matched to a gene. CDR3 length: 15 residues. Written as DNA, the CDR3 is TGCGCCAGCAGGCGCTGGACTAGCGGGACAGATACGCAGTATTTT. The encoded protein is CASRRWTSGTDTQYF.

This clone was picked up one time. This chain uses TRBV3-1 (or the pseudogene TRBV3-2) with TRBJ2-1; 7 nucleotides line up with TRBD2. The CDR3 covers 15 residues. Germline values: CDR1 LGHDT, CDR2 YNNKEL (reference sequence). Trimming removed 4 bases from V and 5 bases from J; junction bases left unmatched: 8. The CDR3 is CASSPSTAGNNEQFF. CDR3 in DNA: TGTGCCAGCAGCCCGTCTACAGCGGGAAACAATGAGCAGTTCTTC.

This sequence joins TRBV6-6 and TRBJ1-2; TRBD1 aligns across 7 bases. The junction had 0 bases not matched to a gene; V was cut back by 2 bases and J by 6 bases. The CDR3 spans 12 residues. The germline gives CDR1 MNHNY, CDR2 SVGAGI (reference sequence). CDR3 nucleotide sequence: TGTGCCAGCAGTTACGACAGGGATGGCTACACCTTC. Translating gives CASSYDRDGYTF.

V usage is TRBV28 and J usage is TRBJ2-7, with D possibly TRBD2 on 6 matching bases. This CDR3 has 15 residues. V was trimmed by 6 bases and J by 3 bases, leaving 18 bases between them. CDR1 MDHEN and CDR2 SYDVKM come from the germline V gene. This CDR3 reads CASSSGSSRGYEQYF. The CDR3 DNA is TGTGCCAGCAGCTCCGGGAGCAGCCGGGGCTACGAGCAGTACTTC.

The chain employs TRBV5-6 and TRBJ1-5; D call uncertain. The CDR3 is 14 amino acids. Germline V gives CDR1 SGHDT, CDR2 YYEEEE. V shed 2 bases and J shed 4 bases, with 10 bases lying between them. Written as DNA, the CDR3 is TGTGCCAGCAGCTTTTTCCAGACTAATCAGCCCCAGCATTTT. This encodes CASSFFQTNQPQHF.

This chain links TRBV19 with TRBJ1-5; D remains ambiguous. The length of the CDR3 is 14 residues. The germline gives CDR1 LNHDA, CDR2 SQIVND (reference sequence). The V end was cut by 0 bases, the J end by 9 bases, with 12 bases between. Here the CDR3 DNA reads TGTGCCAGTAGTATAGATAAGGGTGGAGGGCCCCAGCATTTT. Encoded protein: CASSIDKGGGPQHF.